This T cell receptor (beta chain) was retrieved from a study of blood T cell repertoires in COVID-19. Study summary: Samples came from the United States, Italy and Spain, spanning acute and convalescent COVID-19. PBMCs, B-cell-depleted T cells, or T cells provided the cDNA or gDNA that made up the material.

Clones were read by immunoSEQ multiplex PCR, and TCRdb kept only the in-frame ones, dropping some. This table holds approximately 71,000 clones, around 90% found once. This clone was seen a handful of times. The CDR3 has 16 residues. Germline values: CDR1 LGHDT, CDR2 YNNKEL (reference sequence). The V and J ends lost 4 bases and 6 bases, in that order; junction bases with no gene match: 6. The clonotype originates from a human donor in a cohort sampled during active COVID-19. The sequenced material came from peripheral blood. V usage is TRBV3-1 (or the pseudogene TRBV3-2) and J usage is TRBJ1-6; 10 positions match TRBD1. The CDR3: CASSRTGTGANSPLHF. The CDR3 DNA sequence: TGTGCCAGCAGCCGCACCGGGACAGGGGCTAATTCACCCCTCCACTTT.